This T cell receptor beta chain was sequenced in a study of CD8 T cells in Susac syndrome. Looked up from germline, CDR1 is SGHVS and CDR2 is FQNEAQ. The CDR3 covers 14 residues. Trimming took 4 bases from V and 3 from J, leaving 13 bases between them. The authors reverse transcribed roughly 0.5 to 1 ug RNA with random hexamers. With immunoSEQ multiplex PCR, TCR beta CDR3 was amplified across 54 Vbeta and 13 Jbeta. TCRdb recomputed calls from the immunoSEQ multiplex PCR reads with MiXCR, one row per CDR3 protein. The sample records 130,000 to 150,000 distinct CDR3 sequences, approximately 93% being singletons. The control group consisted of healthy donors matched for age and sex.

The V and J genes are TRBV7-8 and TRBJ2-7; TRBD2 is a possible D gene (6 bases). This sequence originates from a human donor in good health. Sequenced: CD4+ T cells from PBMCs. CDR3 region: CASSSLALGYEQYF. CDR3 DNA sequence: TGTGCCAGCAGCTCCCTAGCGCTGGGCTACGAGCAGTACTTC.